This entry describes one T cell receptor beta chain. The data are from a study of blood T cell repertoires in COVID-19. Study-level background: The origin of the acute and convalescent COVID-19 samples was the United States, Italy and Spain. T cells, B-cell-depleted T cells, or PBMCs supplied cDNA or gDNA.

The CDR3 runs 12 residues. Original methodology: Amplification of reference gene primers provided the estimated nucleated cell counts. Sequencing was performed with immunoSEQ multiplex PCR; in TCRdb, only in-frame clones are kept and a portion is missing. The V and J calls and clone size come from that table; D and trimming were worked out from the DNA. The data hold around 94,000 clones, with about 85% observed a single time. The material sequenced was peripheral blood. The TCR comes from a man aged 50 to 60 with acute or convalescent COVID-19. This rearrangement joins TRBV21-1 to TRBJ2-5; the tabulated D call, TRBD2, remains unverified against the DNA. TRBV21-1 is given as a pseudogene. For the CDR3, the DNA is TGTGCCAGCAGGAGGTTCGAGGAGACCCAGTACTTC. Translation: CASRRFEETQYF.